Following are 26 T cell receptor beta chains from one sample sequenced in a study of T-cell memory formation after mild COVID-19. TCRdb processed the 5' RACE reads anew with MiXCR; each CDR3 protein has one entry. The data contain hundreds of thousands of distinct CDR3 sequences, 20% to 25% of them singletons. Source material: PBMCs or a T cell subset sorted from them (not recorded which). The receptors shown here come from an adult woman who had mild COVID-19 (a few samples of this study predate the infection). Cell type and time point are not known.

As to this clonotype: The junction does not match germline at one end; this may be a read error. The rearrangement joins TRBV7-7 to TRBJ2-5; the match to TRBD1 covers 10 bases. Germline values: CDR1 SSHAT, CDR2 FNYEAQ (reference sequence). This CDR3 region has 14 residues. In DNA form, the CDR3 reads TGTGCTAGCAGCACGGACAGGGGGACGGAGACCCAGTACTTC. This sequence encodes CASSTDRGTETQYF.

At least ten counts were recorded for this clonotype. This rearrangement joins TRBV20-1 to TRBJ2-7; no clear D gene. The CDR3 extends over 15 amino acids. The V end was cut by 0 bases, the J end by 9 bases, with 21 bases between. CDR1 DFQATT and CDR2 SNEGSKA come from the germline V gene (reference sequence). Here the CDR3 DNA reads TGCAGTGCTAGAGAACTCCGAGGAAAGGAGTTGTGGCAGTACTTC. Its protein is CSARELRGKELWQYF.

This clonotype was picked up many times. CDR3 amino acids: CSASLPGAPTEAFF. The CDR3 nucleotides are TGCAGTGCTAGCCTCCCGGGGGCACCGACTGAAGCTTTCTTT. J is TRBJ1-1 and V is TRBV20-1; possibly TRBD1 for D (6 bases). V gave up 3 bases and J gave up 5 bases, with 16 bases separating them. Germline V gene lookup returns CDR1 DFQATT and CDR2 SNEGSKA (reference sequence). The CDR3 consists of 14 residues.

V usage is TRBV6-2 or TRBV6-3 and J usage is TRBJ2-7, with 11 bases fitting TRBD1. V shed 5 bases and J 0 bases; nucleotides not matched to a gene: 6. Germline CDR1 reads MNHEY; CDR2 reads SVGEGT. The length of the CDR3 is 16 residues. The CDR3, as DNA: TGTGCCAGCAGTCCTTCCGGGACAGGGGGCTCCTACGAGCAGTACTTC. Residues: CASSPSGTGGSYEQYF.

This clonotype was picked up a small number of times. This chain connects TRBV29-1 to TRBJ2-7; TRBD1 agrees at 8 bases. J gave up 2 bases and V 4 bases, and 7 bases lay outside the gene matches. CDR1 is SQVTM, CDR2 ANQGSEA, per germline. The CDR3 contains 14 residues. Here the CDR3 DNA reads TGCAGCGTTGCCCTCCGGGACAGGCCCTACGAGCAGTACTTC. Its protein product is CSVALRDRPYEQYF.

This clonotype came up a few times. The CDR3 spells CASSEERRDTDTQYF. The CDR3 DNA is TGCGCCAGCAGCGAGGAAAGAAGGGACACAGATACGCAGTATTTT. The chain links TRBV5-1 to TRBJ2-3; D remains ambiguous. The V and J ends lost 4 bases and 2 bases respectively, with 14 bases between them. Germline lookup yields CDR1 SGHRS and CDR2 YFSETQ. CDR3 length: 15 residues.

This clonotype was recorded a few times. CDR3 in amino acids: CASSGTGGGYETQYF. In DNA, the CDR3 is TGTGCCAGCAGTGGTACAGGGGGAGGATATGAGACCCAGTACTTC. V usage is TRBV6-1 and J usage is TRBJ2-5, with 8 bases fitting TRBD1. Germline lookup yields CDR1 MNHNS and CDR2 SASEGT. Trimming at V came to 4 bases and at J to 5 bases, leaving 9 bases not matched to a gene. This CDR3 region has 15 residues.

The rearrangement links TRBV30 to TRBJ2-3, with TRBD1 matching 9 bases. Germline CDR1 and CDR2: GTSNPN and SVGIG (reference sequence). The CDR3 has 15 amino acids. With 4 bases clipped from V and 4 bases from J, the junction kept 9 bases outside the gene matches. The CDR3 nucleotides are TGTGCCTGGACCGGGGCAACAGGGGGCGCAGATACGCAGTATTTT. This gives the protein CAWTGATGGADTQYF.

The J gene is TRBJ2-3, the V gene TRBV12-3 or TRBV12-4, with D maybe TRBD2 (6 bases). The CDR3 length is 13 residues. Trimming left V 6 bases short and J 3 bases short, with 10 bases between. CDR3 DNA sequence: TGTGCCAGCAGGGAGGGTTTGACAGATACGCAGTATTTT. Translated: CASREGLTDTQYF.

The chain has TRBV2 and TRBJ1-5, with unresolved D. Trimming took 5 bases from V and 7 from J, leaving 9 bases between them. CDR1 SNHLY and CDR2 FYNNEI come from the germline V gene. The CDR3 totals 12 residues. As DNA, the CDR3 is TGTGCCAGCAGTCCCGCGGGACAGCCCCAGCATTTT. It yields the protein CASSPAGQPQHF.

The table lists this clonotype with a few counts. The chain links TRBV7-2 to TRBJ2-5, with 10 bases identical to TRBD1. This CDR3 is 17 amino acids long. Germline V CDR1 and CDR2: SGHTA, FQGNSA. Trimming at V came to 0 bases and at J to 6 bases, leaving 10 bases not matched to a gene. The CDR3 reads CASSLAVGTGAMKTQYF. The CDR3 coding sequence is TGTGCCAGCAGCTTAGCGGTGGGGACAGGGGCCATGAAGACCCAGTACTTC.

This clonotype was counted at least ten times. The chain carries TRBV18 and TRBJ1-2; D is uncertain. Deletions cut 2 bases from V and 5 bases from J, with 18 bases between. Per the germline V gene, CDR1 is KGHSH and CDR2 is LQKENI. This CDR3 comprises 16 residues. Here the CDR3 reads CASSPVSFPQEYGYTF. CDR3 coding DNA: TGTGCCAGCTCACCAGTGAGTTTCCCCCAGGAGTATGGCTACACCTTC.

This clonotype was counted a few times. V gene TRBV15 combines with J gene TRBJ2-1; possible D gene TRBD1, 6 bases. CDR1 and CDR2 from the germline V gene are LNHNV and YYDKDF (reference sequence). The CDR3 has 13 residues. Trimming left V 8 bases short and J 5 bases short, with 13 bases between. The CDR3 bases are TGTGCCACCTCCAAGGGGGTTAACAATGAGCAGTTCTTC. Translating gives CATSKGVNNEQFF.

This clonotype was seen at least ten times. The genes are TRBV19 and TRBJ2-6; 8 bases are a match to TRBD1. The CDR3 totals 16 residues. V was clipped by 5 bases and J by 5 bases; unmatched bases: 8. Germline lookup yields CDR1 LNHDA and CDR2 SQIVND (reference sequence). The CDR3 protein is CASSDRGPLWANVLTF. DNA for the CDR3: TGTGCCAGTAGTGACAGGGGACCCCTCTGGGCCAACGTCCTGACTTTC.

The CDR3 protein is CASSEGTGGNEQFF. CDR3 coding DNA: TGCGCCAGCAGCGAGGGGACAGGGGGAAATGAGCAGTTCTTC. This rearrangement joins TRBV5-1 to TRBJ2-1, with 11 bases lining up with TRBD1. CDR3 length: 14 residues. Germline V gives CDR1 SGHRS, CDR2 YFSETQ. Unmatched junction bases numbered 4, after V lost 4 bases and J lost 7 bases.

This chain links TRBV20-1 with TRBJ2-5, with D maybe TRBD1 (5 bases). Germline V gene sequence: CDR1 DFQATT, CDR2 SNEGSKA (reference sequence). V lost 0 bases and J 2 bases, leaving 13 bases between the germline ends. The CDR3 totals 15 residues. In DNA form, the CDR3 reads TGCAGTGCTAGAGATCTGGACACCACACAAGAGACCCAGTACTTC. It specifies CSARDLDTTQETQYF.

In its sample, this clonotype was seen a few times. This chain joins TRBV7-8 and TRBJ1-5; 7 bases match TRBD1. CDR3 length: 15 amino acids. The germline V gene encodes CDR1 SGHVS and CDR2 FQNEAQ. The J segment lost 4 bases and the V segment lost 1 base, leaving 4 bases of the junction unmatched. CDR3 DNA sequence: TGTGCCAGCAGCTTAGTGGGACAGCCTAATCAGCCCCAGCATTTT. Protein: CASSLVGQPNQPQHF.

V is TRBV7-3 and J is TRBJ1-6; possibly TRBD1 for D (5 bases). The V and J ends lost 4 bases and 5 bases respectively, with 9 bases between them. The CDR3 loop spans 14 amino acids. Germline V lookup: CDR1 SGHTA, CDR2 FQGTGA. The CDR3 loop reads CASSSGTNNSPLHF. CDR3 DNA sequence: TGTGCCAGCAGCTCAGGGACGAATAATTCACCCCTCCACTTT.

The chain links TRBV7-9 to TRBJ2-7, with 8 bases identical to TRBD1. The germline gives CDR1 SEHNR, CDR2 FQNEAQ (reference sequence). With V trimmed by 4 bases and J by 5 bases, 10 bases remained unmatched. The CDR3 totals 15 residues. CDR3 residues: CASSSRGTGIHEQYF. The CDR3 DNA reads as TGTGCCAGCAGCTCCAGGGGGACAGGCATCCACGAGCAGTACTTC.

The CDR3 is CASSQVRVDYEQYF. For the CDR3, the DNA is TGCGCCAGCAGCCAAGTGAGGGTTGACTACGAGCAGTACTTC. This chain connects TRBV4-3 to TRBJ2-7; TRBD2 might be the D (5 bases). There are 14 residues in the CDR3. V shed 1 base and J shed 3 bases, with 10 bases lying between them. Germline V gives CDR1 LGHNA, CDR2 YSLEER.

There are a few counts of this clonotype. This chain links TRBV27 with TRBJ1-4; D unresolved. This CDR3 region has 15 residues. Trimming took 2 bases from V and 6 from J, leaving 13 bases between them. Germline-derived CDR1 and CDR2 are MNHEY and SMNVEV (reference sequence). In DNA, the CDR3 is TGTGCCAGCAGTTTAACACAGAATGAATATGAAAAACTGTTTTTT. Translating it yields CASSLTQNEYEKLFF.

This clonotype was detected a few times. The chain's CDR3 is CASMSSGVTGELFF. The CDR3, as DNA: TGCGCCAGCATGTCTAGCGGGGTCACCGGGGAGCTGTTTTTT. This sequence joins TRBV5-1 and TRBJ2-2; TRBD2 aligns across 9 bases. CDR1 is SGHRS and CDR2 is YFSETQ in the germline V gene. This CDR3 spans 14 amino acids. The J segment lost 4 bases and the V segment lost 6 bases, leaving 4 bases of the junction unmatched.

The V gene is TRBV7-2, the J gene TRBJ1-2; D gene uncertain. The CDR3 has 14 amino acids. Germline values: CDR1 SGHTA, CDR2 FQGNSA. V lost 5 bases and J lost 7, with 17 bases in between. The DNA for the CDR3 is TGTGCCAGCAGCCTCTCGACATCCCCGGGTGGCTACACCTTC. Its protein product is CASSLSTSPGGYTF.

V usage is TRBV29-1 and J usage is TRBJ1-5, with a possible D match to TRBD1 (5 bases). The V end lost 3 bases, the J end lost 7 bases, and 16 bases lay between the germline ends. CDR3 length: 14 residues. Per the germline V gene, CDR1 is SQVTM and CDR2 is ANQGSEA. The CDR3 sequence: CSVEEDSGPQPQHF. The DNA of the CDR3 is TGCAGCGTTGAGGAGGACTCAGGGCCCCAGCCCCAGCATTTT.

The V gene is TRBV3-1, the J gene TRBJ1-4, with TRBD1 matching over 9 bases. The CDR3 is 15 amino acids. CDR1 LGHDT and CDR2 YNNKEL come from the germline V gene (reference sequence). V lost 3 bases to trimming and J lost 8 bases; unmatched junction nucleotides: 7. The DNA for the CDR3 is TGTGCCAGCAGCCACGCCACAGGGGGCTTCGAAAAACTGTTTTTT. The encoded protein is CASSHATGGFEKLFF. Filled out from reference TRBV3-1 and TRBJ1-4, the complete variable domain reads DTAVSQTPKYLVTQMGNDKSIKCEQNLGHDTMYWYKQDSKKFLKIMFSYNNKELIINETVPNRFSPKSPDKAHLNLHINSLELGDSAVYFCASSHATGGFEKLFFGSGTQLSVL.

The CDR3 spells CASSAVRQAGNQPQHF. DNA of the CDR3: TGTGCCAGCAGCGCCGTTCGACAGGCTGGAAATCAGCCCCAGCATTTT. The rearrangement uses TRBV27 and TRBJ1-5, with TRBD1 as a possible D gene (6 bases). Germline lookup yields CDR1 MNHEY and CDR2 SMNVEV (reference sequence). The CDR3 loop spans 16 amino acids. V was clipped by 6 bases and J by 4 bases, with 19 bases between them.